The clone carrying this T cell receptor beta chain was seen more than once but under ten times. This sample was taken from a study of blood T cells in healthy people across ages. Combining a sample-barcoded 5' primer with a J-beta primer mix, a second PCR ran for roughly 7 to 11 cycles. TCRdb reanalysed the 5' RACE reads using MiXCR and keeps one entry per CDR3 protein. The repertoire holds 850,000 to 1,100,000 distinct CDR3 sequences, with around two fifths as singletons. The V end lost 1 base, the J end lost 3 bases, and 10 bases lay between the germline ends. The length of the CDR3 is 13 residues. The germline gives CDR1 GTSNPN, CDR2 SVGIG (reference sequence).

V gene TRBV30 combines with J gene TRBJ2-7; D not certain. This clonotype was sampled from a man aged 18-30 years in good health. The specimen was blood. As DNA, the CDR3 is TGTGCCTGGAGTGAGTTACCCCGCTACGAGCAGTACTTC. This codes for CAWSELPRYEQYF.